The next 14 T cell receptor beta chains were all read from a single sample in a study of cytomegalovirus exposure and HLA in healthy donors. The PCR contained 60 Vbeta and 13 Jbeta primers. The protocol was immunoSEQ multiplex PCR, while the TCRdb copy is restricted to in-frame clones and leaves out a portion. This table holds about 89,000 clones, approximately 71% found once. The sequencing sample was made of PBMCs. These receptors were collected from a man aged 25 to 45 in good health and CMV-seronegative.

The chain uses TRBV7-7 and TRBJ2-2, with 9 nucleotides matching TRBD1. This CDR3 region has 16 residues. V gave up 5 bases and J gave up 7 bases; unmatched junction bases: 11. In germline, CDR1 is SSHAT, CDR2 FNYEAQ (reference sequence). The DNA for the CDR3 is TGTGCCAGCAGCCCTATGCTTGGACAGGGGATCGGGGAGCTGTTTTTT. Encoded protein: CASSPMLGQGIGELFF.

This clone came up a few times. The chain carries TRBV7-2 and TRBJ2-7, with TRBD2 identical over 9 bases. This CDR3 has 15 residues. The germline V gene encodes CDR1 SGHTA and CDR2 FQGNSA. Unmatched junction bases numbered 9, after V lost 5 bases and J lost 4 bases. This chain's CDR3 is CASSVHPSGAYEQYF. The CDR3 DNA follows: TGTGCCAGCAGCGTCCACCCTAGCGGGGCGTACGAGCAGTACTTC.

The chain combines TRBV28 with TRBJ2-3; D might be TRBD1 (6 bases). CDR1 is MDHEN, CDR2 SYDVKM, per germline. The CDR3 is 15 amino acids. Between the trimmed V and J ends, which lost 4 bases and 6 bases, there was a span of 17 bases. The CDR3 DNA reads TGTGCCAGCAGTTCCTATCCCGCGAGGGGGGATACGCAGTATTTT. As protein: CASSSYPARGDTQYF.

This clone was detected a few times. The chain joins TRBV28 to TRBJ2-7; the match to TRBD1 covers 8 bases. Trimming at V came to 8 bases and at J to 3 bases, leaving 3 bases not matched to a gene. Germline V gene lookup returns CDR1 MDHEN and CDR2 SYDVKM. This CDR3 contains 12 residues. The CDR3 sequence is CASRDRYYEQYF. The DNA for the CDR3 is TGTGCCAGCCGGGACAGGTACTACGAGCAGTACTTC.

V usage is TRBV28 and J usage is TRBJ1-4; TRBD1 agrees at 8 bases. The CDR3 runs to 16 residues. The V gene end was trimmed by 3 bases and the J gene end by 6 bases; junction bases not matched to a gene: 9. In germline, CDR1 is MDHEN, CDR2 SYDVKM. The CDR3 DNA reads TGTGCCAGCAGTTTTGATCAGACAGGGGAGGATGAAAAACTGTTTTTT. Protein product: CASSFDQTGEDEKLFF.

The J gene is TRBJ2-5, the V gene TRBV9; 8 bases align to TRBD2. Matching the DNA end better, TRBJ2-7 makes the J call doubtful. Germline values: CDR1 SGDLS, CDR2 YYNGEE. CDR3 length equals 15 residues. The CDR3 region is CASSVYREGPYEQYF. CDR3 bases: TGTGCCAGCAGCGTATATCGGGAGGGCCCGTACGAGCAGTACTTC.

This rearrangement joins TRBV2 to TRBJ2-1; D uncertain. CDR1 and CDR2 from the germline V gene are SNHLY and FYNNEI. The CDR3 runs 13 residues. Trimming removed 8 bases at V and 6 bases at J, with 14 bases between. CDR3 DNA: TGTGCCAGCCTCCGTGGCAATCCCAATGAGCAGTTCTTC. As protein: CASLRGNPNEQFF.

The genes are TRBV7-2 and TRBJ1-4, with D tentatively TRBD1 (6 bases). Trimming removed 2 bases from V and 0 bases from J, with 10 bases in between. Germline V gene sequence: CDR1 SGHTA, CDR2 FQGNSA. The CDR3 runs to 16 residues. The CDR3, as DNA: TGTGCCAGCAGCTTATACAGGGCCGCAACTAATGAAAAACTGTTTTTT. This gives the protein CASSLYRAATNEKLFF.

In its sample, this clone was seen a few times. The chain joins TRBV27 to TRBJ2-7; D gene unclear. This CDR3 is 15 amino acids long. Germline CDR1 reads MNHEY; CDR2 reads SMNVEV (reference sequence). V lost 5 bases, J lost 5 bases, and 19 bases lay in between. CDR3 amino acids: CASSANPLKFDEQYF. Written as DNA, the CDR3 is TGTGCCAGCAGTGCGAACCCCTTGAAGTTCGACGAGCAGTACTTC.

This clone has just one count. The CDR3 region is CASSQVGTGTNEKLFF. The CDR3 DNA sequence: TGCGCCAGCAGCCAAGTGGGGACAGGGACTAATGAAAAACTGTTTTTT. The chain links TRBV4-1 to TRBJ1-4; TRBD1 aligns across 9 bases. Losses at the gene ends were 1 base for V and 2 bases for J; bases not matched to a gene: 2. The CDR3 consists of 16 residues. Germline lookup yields CDR1 MGHRA and CDR2 YSYEKL.

The rearrangement uses TRBV11-2 and TRBJ2-1; 11 bases line up with TRBD2. V lost 1 base and J lost 0; bases outside the gene matches: 5. This CDR3 has 18 residues. Germline V gene sequence: CDR1 SGHAT, CDR2 FQNNGV. CDR3 sequence: CASSLVGLAGISYNEQFF. CDR3 bases: TGTGCCAGCAGCTTAGTAGGACTAGCGGGCATCTCCTACAATGAGCAGTTCTTC.

The CDR3 spells CASSNPVYTEAFF. The CDR3 DNA reads as TGTGCCAGCAGTAACCCAGTATACACTGAAGCTTTCTTT. The chain couples TRBV28 to TRBJ1-1; D not certain. CDR3 length: 13 amino acids. Trimming removed 5 bases from V and 3 bases from J, with 10 bases in between. Germline loops: CDR1 MDHEN, CDR2 SYDVKM.

The chain employs TRBV5-4 and TRBJ1-1; the match to TRBD1 covers 8 bases. Germline CDR1 is SGHNT and CDR2 is YYREEE (reference sequence). The CDR3 contains 14 residues. Losses at the gene ends were 4 bases for V and 3 bases for J; bases not matched to a gene: 5. The CDR3, as DNA: TGTGCCAGCAGCAGGACAGGGTCGGACACTGAAGCTTTCTTT. Amino acid sequence: CASSRTGSDTEAFF.

J is TRBJ2-5 and V is TRBV7-9, with TRBD1 identical over 9 bases. The CDR3 contains 13 residues. Unmatched junction bases numbered 2, after V lost 4 bases and J lost 5 bases. Germline CDR1 and CDR2: SEHNR and FQNEAQ (reference sequence). The CDR3 reads CASSSGQGETQYF. The CDR3 DNA sequence: TGTGCCAGCAGCTCGGGACAGGGCGAGACCCAGTACTTC.